This TCR beta chain emerged from a study of blood T cell repertoires in COVID-19. Some clones are missing from TCRdb's copy, which holds only in-frame ones; the method was immunoSEQ multiplex PCR. This table has roughly 260,000 clones, 87% appearing once. This clone appeared once. Sequencing was performed on PBMCs or T cells enriched from blood (not recorded which). The receptor's source is a woman aged 25-40 years with acute COVID-19.

In nucleotides, the CDR3 is TGTGCCAGCAGCAAGGGAGGGAACATTCAGTACTTC. This translates into CASSKGGNIQYF. The chain carries TRBV3-1 (or the pseudogene TRBV3-2) and TRBJ2-4; 7 nucleotides agree with TRBD2. This CDR3 region has 12 residues. Germline-derived CDR1 and CDR2 are LGHDT and YNNKEL (reference sequence). J was trimmed by 7 bases and V by 5 bases; bases with no gene match: 2.